This T cell receptor beta chain was profiled in a study of regulatory T cells in long-lasting Graves disease. The time point here: newly diagnosed GD, antithyroid drugs for less than 3 months. From RNA extracted from PBMCs, the TCR library was made. Construction of the TCR beta libraries employed iRepertoire HTBI primers in conjunction with Arm-PCR of CDR3 regions. TCRdb re-analysed the multiplex PCR reads in MiXCR, keeping a single row per CDR3 protein. This sample has around 240,000 distinct CDR3 sequences, with about 17% found just once. Findings of the study overall: TCR diversity was lower in persistent Graves' patients (versus newly diagnosed ones).

The CDR3 runs to 13 residues. V dropped 6 bases and J dropped 3 bases, with 11 bases sitting between them. The germline CDR1 and CDR2 sequences are MNHNS and SASEGT. In its sample, this clonotype was seen a few times. Antigen unknown. These data also formed part of another study, on T cells in Graves' hyperthyroidism and ophthalmopathy. As that report states: The HTBI set primed first-round TCR CDR3 RT-PCR. Most clonotypes expanded in thyroid above 0.001 were likewise present in blood.

V gene TRBV6-1 combines with J gene TRBJ1-1; the D gene is possibly TRBD1 (6 bases). This clonotype was sampled from a woman in her 30s with Graves disease. Source: peripheral blood mononuclear cells (PBMCs), taken at new diagnosis, from a patient treated with antithyroid drugs. CDR3: CASRGGRDTEAFF. The CDR3 DNA follows: TGTGCCAGCAGGGGGGGCCGGGACACTGAAGCTTTCTTT.